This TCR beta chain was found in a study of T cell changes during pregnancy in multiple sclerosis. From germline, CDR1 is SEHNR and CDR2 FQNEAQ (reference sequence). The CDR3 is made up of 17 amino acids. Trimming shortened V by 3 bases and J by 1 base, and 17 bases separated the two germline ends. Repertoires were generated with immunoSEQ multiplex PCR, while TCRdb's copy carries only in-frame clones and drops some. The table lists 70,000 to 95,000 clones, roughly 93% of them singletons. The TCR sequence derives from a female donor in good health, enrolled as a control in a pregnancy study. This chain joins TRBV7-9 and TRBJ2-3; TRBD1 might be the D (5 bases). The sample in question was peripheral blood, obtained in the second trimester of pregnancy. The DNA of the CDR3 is TGTGCCAGCAGCTTGTACGGGCTAGGGGCCGGCACAGATACGCAGTATTTT. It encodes CASSLYGLGAGTDTQYF.